This T cell receptor beta chain is drawn from a study of T cell responses to AZD1222 COVID-19 vaccine. Study conclusions and caveats: CD4 TCRs linked to vaccination spanned spike, dominating at 160-218 and 743-854. Only a handful of AZD1222 recipients, several in all, had baseline seropositivity. Researchers took repertoire samples only after the peak T cell response had come. Reportedly, nearly half of unique spike TCRs recognized epitopes outside B.1.351/B.1.1.7 mutations.

Assay used: immunoSEQ multiplex PCR; TCRdb lists only in-frame clones, some missing. Of about 99,000 clones in the sample, nearly 90% are singletons; the top ten hold under 3.5%. Comment on this clone: Its matching antigen is unknown.

This specimen consisted of peripheral blood, obtained on day 0 of AZD1222 vaccination. The clonotype comes from an adult in good health.

The CDR3: CASSQMIQLGNSPLHF. DNA of the CDR3: TGTGCCAGCAGCCAGATGATACAGTTAGGGAATTCACCCCTCCACTTT. This chain uses TRBV14 with TRBJ1-6; no definite D call. From germline, CDR1 is SGHDN and CDR2 FVKESK. V gave up 3 bases and J gave up 7 bases, with 16 bases separating them. The CDR3 consists of 16 residues.